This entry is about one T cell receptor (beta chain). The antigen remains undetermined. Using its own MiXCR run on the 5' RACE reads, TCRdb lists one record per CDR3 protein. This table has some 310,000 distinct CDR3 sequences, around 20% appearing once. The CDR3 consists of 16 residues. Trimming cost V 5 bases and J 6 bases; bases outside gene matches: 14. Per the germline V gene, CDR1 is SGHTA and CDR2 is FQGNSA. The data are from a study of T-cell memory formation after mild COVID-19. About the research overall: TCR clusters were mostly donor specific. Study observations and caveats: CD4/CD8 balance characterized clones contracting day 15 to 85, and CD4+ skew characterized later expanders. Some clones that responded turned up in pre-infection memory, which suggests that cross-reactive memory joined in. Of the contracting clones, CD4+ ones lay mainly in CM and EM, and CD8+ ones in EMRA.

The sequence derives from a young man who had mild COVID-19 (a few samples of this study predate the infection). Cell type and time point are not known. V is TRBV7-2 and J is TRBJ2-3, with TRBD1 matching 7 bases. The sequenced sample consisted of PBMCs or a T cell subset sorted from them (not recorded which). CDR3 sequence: CASSGPQGLGRDTQYF. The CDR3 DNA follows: TGTGCCAGCAGCGGACCACAGGGGTTAGGCCGGGATACGCAGTATTTT.